This T cell receptor (beta chain) was sequenced in a study of blood T cell repertoires in COVID-19. V shed 3 bases and J shed 3 bases, with 5 bases lying between them. The germline V gene encodes CDR1 MNHEY and CDR2 SVGEGT. This CDR3 contains 12 residues. Sequencing was performed with immunoSEQ multiplex PCR; in TCRdb, only in-frame clones are kept and a portion is missing. This sample has some 150,000 clones; roughly nine tenths occur once, and the top ten carry roughly 15%. The sample consisted of peripheral blood. The TCR was taken from a woman aged 35 to 49 with acute or convalescent COVID-19. V usage is TRBV6-2 or TRBV6-3 and J usage is TRBJ1-2; D is ambiguous. The CDR3 DNA is TGTGCCAGCAGTTATACAGACTATGGCTACACCTTC. The encoded protein is CASSYTDYGYTF.